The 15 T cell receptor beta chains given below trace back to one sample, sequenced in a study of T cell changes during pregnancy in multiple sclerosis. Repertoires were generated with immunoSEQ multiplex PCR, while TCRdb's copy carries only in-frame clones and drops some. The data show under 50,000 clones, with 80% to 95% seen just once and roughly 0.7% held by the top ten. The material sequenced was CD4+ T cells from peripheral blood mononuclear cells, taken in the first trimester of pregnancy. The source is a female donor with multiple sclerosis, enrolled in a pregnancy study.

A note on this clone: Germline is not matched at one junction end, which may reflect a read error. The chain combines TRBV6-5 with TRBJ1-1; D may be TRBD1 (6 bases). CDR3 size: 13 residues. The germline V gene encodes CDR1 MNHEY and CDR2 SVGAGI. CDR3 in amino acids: CASSYLGAPEAFF. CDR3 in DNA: TGTGCCAGCAGCTACTTGGGGGCCCCCGAAGCTTTCTTT.

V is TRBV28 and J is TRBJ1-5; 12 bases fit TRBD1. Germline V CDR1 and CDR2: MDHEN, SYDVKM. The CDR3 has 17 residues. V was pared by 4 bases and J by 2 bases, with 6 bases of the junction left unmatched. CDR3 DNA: TGTGCCAGCAGTTCGGGACAGGGGGCGAAGGGCAATCAGCCCCAGCATTTT. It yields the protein CASSSGQGAKGNQPQHF.

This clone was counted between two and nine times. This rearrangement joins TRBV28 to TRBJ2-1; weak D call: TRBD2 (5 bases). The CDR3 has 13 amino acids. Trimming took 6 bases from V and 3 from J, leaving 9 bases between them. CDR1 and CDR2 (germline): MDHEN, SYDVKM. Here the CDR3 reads CASRRGYYNEQFF. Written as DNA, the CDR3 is TGTGCCAGCAGAAGAGGGTACTACAATGAGCAGTTCTTC. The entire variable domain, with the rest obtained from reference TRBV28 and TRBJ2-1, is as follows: DVKVTQSSRYLVKRTGEKVFLECVQDMDHENMFWYRQDPGLGLRLIYFSYDVKMKEKGDIPEGYSVSREKKERFSLILESASTNQTSMYLCASRRGYYNEQFFGPGTRLTVL.

The CDR3 loop reads CASSLVPGTQYF. The CDR3 DNA follows: TGTGCCAGCAGCTTGGTCCCAGGGACCCAGTACTTC. The V gene is TRBV5-6, the J gene TRBJ2-5; D ambiguous. This CDR3 contains 12 residues. The germline V gene has CDR1 SGHDT and CDR2 YYEEEE. Trimming took off 0 bases at V and 7 bases at J, with 7 bases between the two ends.

CDR3 region: CASSQAVGAIQYF. The CDR3 DNA reads as TGTGCCAGCAGCCAAGCGGTGGGGGCCATTCAGTACTTC. The chain links TRBV14 to TRBJ2-4, with D perhaps matching TRBD1 (6 bases). The V gene lost 1 base and the J gene lost 9 bases, with 10 bases spanning the gap. The V gene's germline CDR1 is SGHDN and CDR2 FVKESK. This CDR3 is 13 amino acids long. Using reference TRBV14 and TRBJ2-4 for the parts outside the CDR3, the full variable domain is EAGVTQFPSHSVIEKGQTVTLRCDPISGHDNLYWYRRVMGKEIKFLLHFVKESKQDESGMPNNRFLAERTGGTYSTLKVQPAELEDSGVYFCASSQAVGAIQYFGAGTRLSVL.

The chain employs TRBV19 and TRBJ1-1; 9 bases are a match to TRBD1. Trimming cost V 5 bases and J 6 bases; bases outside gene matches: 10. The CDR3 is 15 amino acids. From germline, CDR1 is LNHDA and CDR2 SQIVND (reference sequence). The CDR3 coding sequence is TGTGCCAGTAGTCTCAGCCGAACAGGGGGCCCTGAAGCTTTCTTT. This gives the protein CASSLSRTGGPEAFF.

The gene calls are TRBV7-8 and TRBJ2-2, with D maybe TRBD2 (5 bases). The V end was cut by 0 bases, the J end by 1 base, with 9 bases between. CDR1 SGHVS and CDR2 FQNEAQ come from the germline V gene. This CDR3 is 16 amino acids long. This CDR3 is CASSLAYRENTGELFF. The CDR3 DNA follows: TGTGCCAGCAGCTTAGCGTACCGGGAGAACACCGGGGAGCTGTTTTTT.

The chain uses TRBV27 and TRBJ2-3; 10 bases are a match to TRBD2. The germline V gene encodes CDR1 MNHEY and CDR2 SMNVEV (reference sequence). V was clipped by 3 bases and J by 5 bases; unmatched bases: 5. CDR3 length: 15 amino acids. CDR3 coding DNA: TGTGCCAGCAGTTTCGGAGCGGGAGGGTTAGATACGCAGTATTTT. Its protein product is CASSFGAGGLDTQYF.

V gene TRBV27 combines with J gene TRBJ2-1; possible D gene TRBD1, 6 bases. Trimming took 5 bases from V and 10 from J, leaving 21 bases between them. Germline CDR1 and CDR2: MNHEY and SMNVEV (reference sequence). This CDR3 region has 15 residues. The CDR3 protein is CASSPLDSPALEQFF. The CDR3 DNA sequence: TGTGCCAGCAGTCCTTTGGACAGTCCCGCCTTGGAGCAGTTCTTC.

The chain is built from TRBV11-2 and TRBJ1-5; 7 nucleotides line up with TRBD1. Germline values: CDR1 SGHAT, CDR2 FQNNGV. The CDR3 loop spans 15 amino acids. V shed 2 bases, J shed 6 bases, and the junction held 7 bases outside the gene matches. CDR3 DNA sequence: TGTGCCAGCAGCTTATCCGGACAGGCAAGTCAGCCCCAGCATTTT. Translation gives CASSLSGQASQPQHF.

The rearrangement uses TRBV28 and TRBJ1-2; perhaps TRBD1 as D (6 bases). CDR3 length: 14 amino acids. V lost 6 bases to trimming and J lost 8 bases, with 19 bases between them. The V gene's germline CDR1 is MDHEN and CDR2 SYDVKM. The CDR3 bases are TGTGCCAGCAGGATGACAGGACCCCTGGGCGGCTACACCTTC. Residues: CASRMTGPLGGYTF.

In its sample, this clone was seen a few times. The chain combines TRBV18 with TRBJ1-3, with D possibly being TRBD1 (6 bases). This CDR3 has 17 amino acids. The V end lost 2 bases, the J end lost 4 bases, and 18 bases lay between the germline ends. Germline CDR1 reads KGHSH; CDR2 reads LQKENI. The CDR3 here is CASSPSPITGYGNTIYF. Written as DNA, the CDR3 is TGTGCCAGCTCACCATCCCCAATTACAGGGTACGGAAACACCATATATTTT.

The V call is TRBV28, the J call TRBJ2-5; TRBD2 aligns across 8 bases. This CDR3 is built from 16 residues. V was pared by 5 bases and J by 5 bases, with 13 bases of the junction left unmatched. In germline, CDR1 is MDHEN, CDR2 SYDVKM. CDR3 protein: CASSPWSGSGVETQYF. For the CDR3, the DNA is TGTGCCAGCAGTCCATGGAGCGGGAGCGGGGTGGAGACCCAGTACTTC.

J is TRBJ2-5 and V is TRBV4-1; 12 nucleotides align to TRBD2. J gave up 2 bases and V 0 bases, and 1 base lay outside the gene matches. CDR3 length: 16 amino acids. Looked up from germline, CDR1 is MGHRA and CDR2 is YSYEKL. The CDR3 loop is CASSQDGTSGQETQYF. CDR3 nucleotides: TGCGCCAGCAGCCAAGATGGGACTAGCGGGCAAGAGACCCAGTACTTC.

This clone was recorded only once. CDR3 residues: CASTGLGLNSPLHF. DNA for the CDR3: TGTGCCAGCACCGGACTGGGACTTAATTCACCCCTCCACTTT. The rearrangement links TRBV18 to TRBJ1-6; D may be TRBD1 (5 bases). CDR1 and CDR2 from the germline V gene are KGHSH and LQKENI. This CDR3 has 14 residues. V was shortened by 8 bases and J by 6 bases, with 14 bases between the two germline ends.